This TCR beta chain stems from a study of Ad26.COV2.S vaccination and SARS-CoV-2 variants. Background on the study: Administration of Ad26.COV2.S was intramuscular, either once or twice 56 days apart.

With regard to this clone: Its target is not known.

General study findings and limits: The TCR breadth and depth analyses may have understated or missed part of the total T cell responses. Breadth measured for non-spike TCRs was similar across vaccine and placebo recipients.

Germline V gives CDR1 MNHNS, CDR2 SASEGT. CDR3 size: 15 residues. V was clipped by 2 bases and J by 0 bases, with 11 bases between them. Generated by immunoSEQ multiplex PCR, the TCRdb table keeps only in-frame clones and is missing some. The table includes 300,000 to 500,000 clones, around nine tenths detected once. Treatment defined: 15 to 20 received Ad26.COV2.S at low or high dose, single or two shots; roughly five received placebo; per-sample allocation not given. Specimens were obtained on day 63 following the first vaccine or placebo injection. Wuhan-strain SARS-CoV-2 spike was expressed by the Ad26 vector that made up the vaccine.

The origin of this receptor is a person between 18 and 65 years old who received the Ad26.COV2.S COVID-19 vaccine or a placebo. The chain has TRBV6-1 and TRBJ2-7; D possibly corresponds to TRBD2 (6 bases). This specimen was peripheral blood, taken in a trial of Ad26.COV2.S vaccine versus placebo. The DNA of the CDR3 is TGTGCCAGCAGTGAACCAGGTAGCGGCTCCTACGAGCAGTACTTC. This encodes CASSEPGSGSYEQYF.